These T cell receptor beta chains were read from a single sample in a study of blood T cell repertoires in COVID-19. Only in-frame clones appear in the TCRdb table, and some are missing; sequencing was by immunoSEQ multiplex PCR. The table records almost 400,000 clones, 80% to 90% of them present only once. Input material: peripheral blood. These receptors originate from a woman aged 60-75 years with COVID-19, enrolled during active disease. Both conserved end residues are part of each CDR3. Each record gives: V gene, D gene, J gene, clone size, CDR3 DNA, CDR3 protein. A D gene is named only where the DNA matches it firmly. Not every row has a clone size; where given, it reads once, few, many or a size class.

V gene: TRBV18; D gene: .; J gene: TRBJ2-1; clone size: once; CDR3 DNA: TGTGCCAGCTCACCAGACCAGGCCTATGAGCAGTTCTTC; CDR3 protein: CASSPDQAYEQFF
V gene: TRBV18; D gene: TRBD1; J gene: TRBJ1-2; clone size: .; CDR3 DNA: TGTGCCAGCTCACCCTATACAGGGGGGGGCTACACCTTC; CDR3 protein: CASSPYTGGGYTF
V gene: TRBV7-2; D gene: .; J gene: TRBJ2-7; clone size: .; CDR3 DNA: TGTGCCAGCAGCTTCAACAGGGACAACTACGAGCAGTACTTC; CDR3 protein: CASSFNRDNYEQYF
V gene: TRBV5-1; D gene: TRBD1; J gene: TRBJ1-2; clone size: .; CDR3 DNA: TGCGCCAGTGGACCGGGACAGGGAAACTATGGCTACACCTTC; CDR3 protein: CASGPGQGNYGYTF
V gene: TRBV18; D gene: .; J gene: TRBJ2-7; clone size: .; CDR3 DNA: TGTGCCAGCTCACCAACAGGGACCTACGAGCAGTACTTC; CDR3 protein: CASSPTGTYEQYF
V gene: TRBV27; D gene: TRBD1; J gene: TRBJ1-1; clone size: .; CDR3 DNA: TGTGCCAGCAGTTTCCGGGACAGGGATAACACTGAAGCTTTCTTT; CDR3 protein: CASSFRDRDNTEAFF
V gene: TRBV6-5; D gene: .; J gene: TRBJ1-1; clone size: .; CDR3 DNA: TGTGCCAGCAGTTCCACAGGGAAGAACACTGAAGCTTTCTTT; CDR3 protein: CASSSTGKNTEAFF
V gene: TRBV11-3; D gene: .; J gene: TRBJ2-3; clone size: .; CDR3 DNA: TGTGCCAGCAGCTTAGGTAGTACGGTGACAATAGGCACAGATACGCAGTATTTT; CDR3 protein: CASSLGSTVTIGTDTQYF
V gene: TRBV19; D gene: TRBD1; J gene: TRBJ1-1; clone size: .; CDR3 DNA: TGTGCCAGTAGTATAGATCGAGGACAGGGGGCCACTGAAGCTTTCTTT; CDR3 protein: CASSIDRGQGATEAFF
V gene: TRBV3-1/TRBV3-2; D gene: TRBD2; J gene: TRBJ2-7; clone size: .; CDR3 DNA: TGTGCCAGCAGCCACGGACTAGCGGGGGCCTTCTCCTACGAGCAGTACTTC; CDR3 protein: CASSHGLAGAFSYEQYF